A single sample is the source of the 28 T cell receptor beta chains below, sequenced in a study of cytomegalovirus exposure and HLA in healthy donors. 60 Vbeta and 13 Jbeta primers were used in PCR. Assay: immunoSEQ multiplex PCR; the TCRdb copy retains only in-frame clones and omits some. This table has some 150,000 clones, about 62% appearing once. Specimen: PBMCs. Receptors were obtained from a man between 40 and 49 years old in good health and CMV-seronegative.

V usage is TRBV27 and J usage is TRBJ2-7; TRBD2 aligns across 9 bases. The CDR3 has 14 residues. V was pared by 3 bases and J by 5 bases, with 5 bases of the junction left unmatched. The germline gives CDR1 MNHEY, CDR2 SMNVEV (reference sequence). The CDR3 nucleotides are TGTGCCAGCAGTTTCTGGCGGGGGGGAGACGAGCAGTACTTC. Protein sequence: CASSFWRGGDEQYF.

V usage is TRBV14 and J usage is TRBJ2-1; 9 bases align to TRBD2. J lost 5 bases, V lost 3 bases, and 8 bases had no gene match. The germline V gene encodes CDR1 SGHDN and CDR2 FVKESK. This CDR3 contains 16 residues. Here the CDR3 DNA reads TGTGCCAGCAGCCAGACGAGGGGACTAGCTCACAATGAGCAGTTCTTC. Encoded protein: CASSQTRGLAHNEQFF.

The V gene is TRBV10-3, the J gene TRBJ2-7; 10 bases are shared with TRBD2. Losses at the gene ends were 0 bases for V and 2 bases for J; bases not matched to a gene: 7. This CDR3 is built from 17 residues. Germline CDR1 ENHRY, CDR2 SYGVKD. CDR3 loop: CAISESKGLAGAYEQYF. The CDR3 bases are TGTGCCATCAGTGAGTCGAAGGGGCTAGCGGGGGCCTACGAGCAGTACTTC.

V gene TRBV23-1 combines with J gene TRBJ1-2; D gene unclear. TRBV23-1 is reported as an ORF; its role is uncertain. The CDR3 consists of 14 residues. V gave up 0 bases and J gave up 4 bases, with 9 bases separating them. CDR3 region: CASSQSPGRYGYTF. DNA for the CDR3: TGCGCCAGCAGTCAATCACCAGGCCGCTATGGCTACACCTTC.

This rearrangement joins TRBV11-3 to TRBJ2-1; TRBD2 matches at 7 bases. Germline V gene data show CDR1 as SGHNT and CDR2 as YENEEA. Trimming removed 5 bases from V and 2 bases from J; junction bases left unmatched: 6. The CDR3 runs to 15 residues. The chain's CDR3 is CASSPTGGAYNEQFF. The CDR3 DNA reads TGTGCCAGCAGCCCCACGGGGGGTGCCTACAATGAGCAGTTCTTC.

Only a few counts were recorded for this clone. The chain has TRBV28 and TRBJ2-3; possibly TRBD1 for D (5 bases). The CDR3 sequence is 14 residues long. Trimming cost V 5 bases and J 5 bases, with 14 bases left between them. Germline V lookup: CDR1 MDHEN, CDR2 SYDVKM. CDR3: CASSALQGLDTQYF. Here the CDR3 DNA reads TGTGCCAGCAGTGCCCTCCAGGGATTAGATACGCAGTATTTT.

The J gene is TRBJ2-2, the V gene TRBV21-1; the table assigns TRBD2, which was not confirmed against the DNA. TRBV21-1 is labeled a pseudogene. This CDR3 has 15 residues. The CDR3 loop reads CASSKLLAVTGELFF. The CDR3 nucleotides read TGTGCCAGCAGCAAACTACTAGCGGTTACCGGGGAGCTGTTTTTT.

This chain uses TRBV9 with TRBJ2-3, with TRBD2 as a possible D gene (6 bases). This CDR3 contains 19 residues. The V end was cut by 4 bases, the J end by 4 bases, with 28 bases between. Germline CDR1 is SGDLS and CDR2 is YYNGEE. CDR3 coding DNA: TGTGCCAGCAGCTCTCAGCTAGGAGGGGCAGGCCCGAAGGCAGATACGCAGTATTTT. Translating gives CASSSQLGGAGPKADTQYF.

The J gene is TRBJ1-3, the V gene TRBV11-3, with a tentative D call TRBD1 (6 bases). The CDR3 runs to 14 residues. V lost 5 bases to trimming and J lost 4 bases, with 12 bases between them. Germline CDR1 is SGHNT and CDR2 is YENEEA. CDR3 sequence (DNA): TGTGCCAGCAGCGCTAGGGGGTACGGAAACACCATATATTTT. Translated: CASSARGYGNTIYF.

The chain couples TRBV2 to TRBJ2-7, with D possibly TRBD2 on 7 matching bases. Looked up from germline, CDR1 is SNHLY and CDR2 is FYNNEI. CDR3 length: 14 residues. The V and J ends lost 7 bases and 5 bases respectively, with 18 bases between them. CDR3 in DNA: TGTGCCAGCATCCCCGGGGGGCAGCAGGACGAGCAGTACTTC. Protein product: CASIPGGQQDEQYF.

The genes are TRBV7-2 and TRBJ1-5; 7 nucleotides match TRBD1. Germline CDR1 reads SGHTA; CDR2 reads FQGNSA. The CDR3 sequence is 14 residues long. Losses at the gene ends were 4 bases for V and 7 bases for J; bases not matched to a gene: 7. The CDR3 here is CASSYTGVGQPQHF. The DNA for the CDR3 is TGTGCCAGCAGCTATACAGGGGTCGGGCAGCCCCAGCATTTT.

The V call is TRBV5-4, the J call TRBJ2-1, with 7 bases fitting TRBD1. CDR1 SGHNT and CDR2 YYREEE come from the germline V gene (reference sequence). V was pared by 6 bases and J by 7 bases, with 4 bases of the junction left unmatched. The CDR3 consists of 12 residues. This CDR3 is CASIGGQNEQFF. CDR3 sequence (DNA): TGTGCCAGCATAGGGGGCCAAAATGAGCAGTTCTTC.

This clone was picked up a small number of times. Written as DNA, the CDR3 is TGTGCCAGCAGGTACAGGGGGCTTGGGGCCAACGTCCTGACTTTC. Its protein is CASRYRGLGANVLTF. The gene calls are TRBV6-5 and TRBJ2-6; TRBD1 aligns across 9 bases. The CDR3 spans 15 residues. V shed 6 bases and J 3 bases; nucleotides not matched to a gene: 3. Germline CDR1 is MNHEY and CDR2 is SVGAGI.

The rearrangement uses TRBV5-4 and TRBJ2-3, with D tentatively TRBD1 (6 bases). Germline assignment: CDR1 SGHNT and CDR2 YYREEE (reference sequence). V was clipped by 4 bases and J by 7 bases, with 22 bases between them. CDR3 length: 16 residues. The CDR3 reads CASSNAERGLTHTQYF. In nucleotides, the CDR3 is TGTGCCAGCAGCAATGCAGAGAGGGGGTTGACTCATACGCAGTATTTT.

This chain's CDR3 is CSVEGDRDYNEQFF. For the CDR3, the DNA is TGCAGCGTTGAAGGGGACAGGGACTACAATGAGCAGTTCTTC. The gene calls are TRBV29-1 and TRBJ2-1; 9 bases align to TRBD1. Germline V lookup: CDR1 SQVTM, CDR2 ANQGSEA. J lost 3 bases, V lost 1 base, and 1 base had no gene match. This CDR3 contains 14 residues.

The chain has TRBV30 and TRBJ2-5; 7 positions agree with TRBD1. After removal of 7 bases from V and 3 bases from J, the junction contained 8 bases not matched to a gene. The CDR3 is 13 residues long. In germline, CDR1 is GTSNPN, CDR2 SVGIG (reference sequence). CDR3 region: CALRWTGKETQYF. Here the CDR3 DNA reads TGTGCCTTAAGATGGACAGGTAAAGAGACCCAGTACTTC.

Notes on this clone: The junction shows a germline mismatch at one end, possibly a read error. At the DNA level, this CDR3 is encoded by other sequences in the same sample as well. The chain uses TRBV15 and TRBJ2-7, with 10 positions matching TRBD2. Germline loops: CDR1 LNHNV, CDR2 YYDKDF (reference sequence). CDR3 length equals 15 residues. The CDR3 DNA reads TGTGCCACCAGCAGACTATTTGGACTAGCGGCCGAGCAATACTTC. As protein: CATSRLFGLAAEQYF.

This clone was seen a handful of times. The V gene is TRBV5-8, the J gene TRBJ1-2; D is unclear. V was cut by 4 bases and J by 8 bases, with 15 bases left in between. Per germline, CDR1 SGHTS and CDR2 YDEGEE. This CDR3 has 13 residues. DNA of the CDR3: TGTGCCAGCAGCCCAGGCCTAATGTTAGGCTACACCTTC. It specifies CASSPGLMLGYTF.

This clone was seen once. V is TRBV21-1 and J is TRBJ2-5; TRBD1 is taken as the D call from the table, unchecked against the DNA. TRBV21-1 is recorded as a pseudogene. The CDR3 sequence is 15 residues long. The CDR3 here is CASSKERQGGETQYF. Written as DNA, the CDR3 is TGTGCCAGCAGCAAAGAGAGACAGGGTGGAGAGACCCAGTACTTC.

Here the CDR3 DNA reads TGTGCCAGCAGTGTGGGACTAACGACCTACGAGCAGTACTTC. Its translation is CASSVGLTTYEQYF. The J gene is TRBJ2-7, the V gene TRBV2; 7 bases fit TRBD2. The length of the CDR3 is 14 residues. Germline V gene data show CDR1 as SNHLY and CDR2 as FYNNEI. V gave up 4 bases and J gave up 2 bases; unmatched junction bases: 5.

This clone was seen a few times. The chain joins TRBV12-5 to TRBJ2-2; D is perhaps TRBD2 (7 bases). This CDR3 region has 15 residues. The germline V and J ends were trimmed by 1 base and 3 bases, with 9 bases remaining between them. CDR1 is LGHNT, CDR2 FRNRAP, per germline. The CDR3 DNA reads as TGTGCTAGTGGTTTGGAGGGGGGGTACACCGGGGAGCTGTTTTTT. Translating it yields CASGLEGGYTGELFF. The full variable domain, rest sourced from reference TRBV12-5 and TRBJ2-2, is DARVTQTPRHKVTEMGQEVTMRCQPILGHNTVFWYRQTMMQGLELLAYFRNRAPLDDSGMPKDRFSAEMPDATLATLKIQPSEPRDSAVYFCASGLEGGYTGELFFGEGSRLTVL.

This clone was detected a few times. The chain recombines TRBV9 with TRBJ2-3; 8 nucleotides match TRBD2. This CDR3 spans 18 amino acids. CDR1 is SGDLS, CDR2 YYNGEE, per germline. Trimming removed 0 bases from V and 0 bases from J; junction bases left unmatched: 9. Written as DNA, the CDR3 is TGTGCCAGCAGCGTAGGGGGTACGGGAGGGATAAGCACAGATACGCAGTATTTT. It codes for CASSVGGTGGISTDTQYF.

This clone was detected a few times. V usage is TRBV6-1 and J usage is TRBJ1-3; maybe TRBD1 (6 bases). The CDR3 is made up of 15 amino acids. Trimming removed 8 bases from V and 1 base from J, with 15 bases in between. CDR1 and CDR2 (germline): MNHNS, SASEGT. This chain's CDR3 is CASGDLRGSGNTIYF. The CDR3 bases are TGTGCCAGCGGAGACCTCAGGGGTTCTGGAAACACCATATATTTT.

This clone was detected only a few times. V is TRBV5-4 and J is TRBJ1-1; unclear D gene. Germline CDR1 reads SGHNT; CDR2 reads YYREEE (reference sequence). The CDR3 has 14 residues. V lost 2 bases and J lost 3, with 11 bases in between. CDR3 DNA sequence: TGTGCCAGCAGCTTCCCGGGTCGAGACACTGAAGCTTTCTTT. Amino acid sequence: CASSFPGRDTEAFF.

The chain links TRBV7-3 to TRBJ1-1, with 8 bases identical to TRBD1. V dropped 1 base and J dropped 8; count of bases not matched to a gene: 9. Germline V gene sequence: CDR1 SGHTA, CDR2 FQGTGA. The CDR3 sequence is 15 residues long. The CDR3 is CASSLIGQGASEAFF. The CDR3 DNA reads TGTGCCAGCAGCTTAATAGGGCAGGGGGCTTCCGAAGCTTTCTTT.

This clone was recorded only once. The chain employs TRBV11-3 and TRBJ2-1; no reliable D call. Trimming shortened V by 4 bases and J by 5 bases, and 9 bases separated the two germline ends. CDR1 and CDR2 (germline): SGHNT, YENEEA. The CDR3 totals 13 residues. In nucleotides, the CDR3 is TGTGCCAGCAGCTCCAGGTGGGACAATGAGCAGTTCTTC. It specifies CASSSRWDNEQFF. Complete variable domain (other parts from reference TRBV11-3 and TRBJ2-1): EAGVVQSPRYKIIEKKQPVAFWCNPISGHNTLYWYLQNLGQGPELLIRYENEEAVDDSQLPKDRFSAERLKGVDSTLKIQPAELGDSAVYLCASSSRWDNEQFFGPGTRLTVL.

Notes on this clone: A much larger clone lies a single base off, so this may be a read error. This rearrangement joins TRBV11-2 to TRBJ2-7, with TRBD1 identical over 7 bases. The J segment lost 3 bases and the V segment lost 5 bases, leaving 4 bases of the junction unmatched. The CDR3 loop spans 13 amino acids. Germline assignment: CDR1 SGHAT and CDR2 FQNNGV. CDR3 in amino acids: CASSPDRDYEQYF. As DNA, the CDR3 is TGTGCCAGCAGCCCAGACAGGGACTACGAGCAGTACTTC. Full variable domain (missing parts from reference TRBV11-2 and TRBJ2-7): EAGVAQSPRYKIIEKRQSVAFWCNPISGHATLYWYQQILGQGPKLLIQFQNNGVVDDSQLPKDRFSAERLKGVDSTLKIQPAKLEDSAVYLCASSPDRDYEQYFGPGTRLTVT.

A few counts support this clone. The rearrangement joins TRBV15 to TRBJ2-7; a weak D match, TRBD2 (5 bases). Between the trimmed V and J ends, which lost 9 bases and 2 bases, there was a span of 14 bases. The germline V gene has CDR1 LNHNV and CDR2 YYDKDF (reference sequence). This CDR3 is 13 amino acids long. CDR3 in amino acids: CATRGSGTYEQYF. The CDR3 coding sequence is TGTGCCACACGCGGCAGCGGTACCTACGAGCAGTACTTC.